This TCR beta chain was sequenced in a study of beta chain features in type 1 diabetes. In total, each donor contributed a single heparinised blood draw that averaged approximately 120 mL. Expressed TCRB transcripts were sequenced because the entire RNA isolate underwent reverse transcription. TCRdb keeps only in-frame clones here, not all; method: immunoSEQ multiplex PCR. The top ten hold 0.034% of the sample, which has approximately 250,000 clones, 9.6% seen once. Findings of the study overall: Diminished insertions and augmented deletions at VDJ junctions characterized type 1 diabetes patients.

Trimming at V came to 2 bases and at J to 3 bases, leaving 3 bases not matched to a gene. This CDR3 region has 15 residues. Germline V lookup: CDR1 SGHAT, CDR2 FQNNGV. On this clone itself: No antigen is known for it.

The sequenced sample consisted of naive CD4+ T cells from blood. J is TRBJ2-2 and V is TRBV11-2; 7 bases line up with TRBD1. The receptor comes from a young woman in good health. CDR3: CASSLTTGHTGELFF. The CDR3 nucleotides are TGTGCCAGCAGCTTAACGACAGGGCACACCGGGGAGCTGTTTTTT.